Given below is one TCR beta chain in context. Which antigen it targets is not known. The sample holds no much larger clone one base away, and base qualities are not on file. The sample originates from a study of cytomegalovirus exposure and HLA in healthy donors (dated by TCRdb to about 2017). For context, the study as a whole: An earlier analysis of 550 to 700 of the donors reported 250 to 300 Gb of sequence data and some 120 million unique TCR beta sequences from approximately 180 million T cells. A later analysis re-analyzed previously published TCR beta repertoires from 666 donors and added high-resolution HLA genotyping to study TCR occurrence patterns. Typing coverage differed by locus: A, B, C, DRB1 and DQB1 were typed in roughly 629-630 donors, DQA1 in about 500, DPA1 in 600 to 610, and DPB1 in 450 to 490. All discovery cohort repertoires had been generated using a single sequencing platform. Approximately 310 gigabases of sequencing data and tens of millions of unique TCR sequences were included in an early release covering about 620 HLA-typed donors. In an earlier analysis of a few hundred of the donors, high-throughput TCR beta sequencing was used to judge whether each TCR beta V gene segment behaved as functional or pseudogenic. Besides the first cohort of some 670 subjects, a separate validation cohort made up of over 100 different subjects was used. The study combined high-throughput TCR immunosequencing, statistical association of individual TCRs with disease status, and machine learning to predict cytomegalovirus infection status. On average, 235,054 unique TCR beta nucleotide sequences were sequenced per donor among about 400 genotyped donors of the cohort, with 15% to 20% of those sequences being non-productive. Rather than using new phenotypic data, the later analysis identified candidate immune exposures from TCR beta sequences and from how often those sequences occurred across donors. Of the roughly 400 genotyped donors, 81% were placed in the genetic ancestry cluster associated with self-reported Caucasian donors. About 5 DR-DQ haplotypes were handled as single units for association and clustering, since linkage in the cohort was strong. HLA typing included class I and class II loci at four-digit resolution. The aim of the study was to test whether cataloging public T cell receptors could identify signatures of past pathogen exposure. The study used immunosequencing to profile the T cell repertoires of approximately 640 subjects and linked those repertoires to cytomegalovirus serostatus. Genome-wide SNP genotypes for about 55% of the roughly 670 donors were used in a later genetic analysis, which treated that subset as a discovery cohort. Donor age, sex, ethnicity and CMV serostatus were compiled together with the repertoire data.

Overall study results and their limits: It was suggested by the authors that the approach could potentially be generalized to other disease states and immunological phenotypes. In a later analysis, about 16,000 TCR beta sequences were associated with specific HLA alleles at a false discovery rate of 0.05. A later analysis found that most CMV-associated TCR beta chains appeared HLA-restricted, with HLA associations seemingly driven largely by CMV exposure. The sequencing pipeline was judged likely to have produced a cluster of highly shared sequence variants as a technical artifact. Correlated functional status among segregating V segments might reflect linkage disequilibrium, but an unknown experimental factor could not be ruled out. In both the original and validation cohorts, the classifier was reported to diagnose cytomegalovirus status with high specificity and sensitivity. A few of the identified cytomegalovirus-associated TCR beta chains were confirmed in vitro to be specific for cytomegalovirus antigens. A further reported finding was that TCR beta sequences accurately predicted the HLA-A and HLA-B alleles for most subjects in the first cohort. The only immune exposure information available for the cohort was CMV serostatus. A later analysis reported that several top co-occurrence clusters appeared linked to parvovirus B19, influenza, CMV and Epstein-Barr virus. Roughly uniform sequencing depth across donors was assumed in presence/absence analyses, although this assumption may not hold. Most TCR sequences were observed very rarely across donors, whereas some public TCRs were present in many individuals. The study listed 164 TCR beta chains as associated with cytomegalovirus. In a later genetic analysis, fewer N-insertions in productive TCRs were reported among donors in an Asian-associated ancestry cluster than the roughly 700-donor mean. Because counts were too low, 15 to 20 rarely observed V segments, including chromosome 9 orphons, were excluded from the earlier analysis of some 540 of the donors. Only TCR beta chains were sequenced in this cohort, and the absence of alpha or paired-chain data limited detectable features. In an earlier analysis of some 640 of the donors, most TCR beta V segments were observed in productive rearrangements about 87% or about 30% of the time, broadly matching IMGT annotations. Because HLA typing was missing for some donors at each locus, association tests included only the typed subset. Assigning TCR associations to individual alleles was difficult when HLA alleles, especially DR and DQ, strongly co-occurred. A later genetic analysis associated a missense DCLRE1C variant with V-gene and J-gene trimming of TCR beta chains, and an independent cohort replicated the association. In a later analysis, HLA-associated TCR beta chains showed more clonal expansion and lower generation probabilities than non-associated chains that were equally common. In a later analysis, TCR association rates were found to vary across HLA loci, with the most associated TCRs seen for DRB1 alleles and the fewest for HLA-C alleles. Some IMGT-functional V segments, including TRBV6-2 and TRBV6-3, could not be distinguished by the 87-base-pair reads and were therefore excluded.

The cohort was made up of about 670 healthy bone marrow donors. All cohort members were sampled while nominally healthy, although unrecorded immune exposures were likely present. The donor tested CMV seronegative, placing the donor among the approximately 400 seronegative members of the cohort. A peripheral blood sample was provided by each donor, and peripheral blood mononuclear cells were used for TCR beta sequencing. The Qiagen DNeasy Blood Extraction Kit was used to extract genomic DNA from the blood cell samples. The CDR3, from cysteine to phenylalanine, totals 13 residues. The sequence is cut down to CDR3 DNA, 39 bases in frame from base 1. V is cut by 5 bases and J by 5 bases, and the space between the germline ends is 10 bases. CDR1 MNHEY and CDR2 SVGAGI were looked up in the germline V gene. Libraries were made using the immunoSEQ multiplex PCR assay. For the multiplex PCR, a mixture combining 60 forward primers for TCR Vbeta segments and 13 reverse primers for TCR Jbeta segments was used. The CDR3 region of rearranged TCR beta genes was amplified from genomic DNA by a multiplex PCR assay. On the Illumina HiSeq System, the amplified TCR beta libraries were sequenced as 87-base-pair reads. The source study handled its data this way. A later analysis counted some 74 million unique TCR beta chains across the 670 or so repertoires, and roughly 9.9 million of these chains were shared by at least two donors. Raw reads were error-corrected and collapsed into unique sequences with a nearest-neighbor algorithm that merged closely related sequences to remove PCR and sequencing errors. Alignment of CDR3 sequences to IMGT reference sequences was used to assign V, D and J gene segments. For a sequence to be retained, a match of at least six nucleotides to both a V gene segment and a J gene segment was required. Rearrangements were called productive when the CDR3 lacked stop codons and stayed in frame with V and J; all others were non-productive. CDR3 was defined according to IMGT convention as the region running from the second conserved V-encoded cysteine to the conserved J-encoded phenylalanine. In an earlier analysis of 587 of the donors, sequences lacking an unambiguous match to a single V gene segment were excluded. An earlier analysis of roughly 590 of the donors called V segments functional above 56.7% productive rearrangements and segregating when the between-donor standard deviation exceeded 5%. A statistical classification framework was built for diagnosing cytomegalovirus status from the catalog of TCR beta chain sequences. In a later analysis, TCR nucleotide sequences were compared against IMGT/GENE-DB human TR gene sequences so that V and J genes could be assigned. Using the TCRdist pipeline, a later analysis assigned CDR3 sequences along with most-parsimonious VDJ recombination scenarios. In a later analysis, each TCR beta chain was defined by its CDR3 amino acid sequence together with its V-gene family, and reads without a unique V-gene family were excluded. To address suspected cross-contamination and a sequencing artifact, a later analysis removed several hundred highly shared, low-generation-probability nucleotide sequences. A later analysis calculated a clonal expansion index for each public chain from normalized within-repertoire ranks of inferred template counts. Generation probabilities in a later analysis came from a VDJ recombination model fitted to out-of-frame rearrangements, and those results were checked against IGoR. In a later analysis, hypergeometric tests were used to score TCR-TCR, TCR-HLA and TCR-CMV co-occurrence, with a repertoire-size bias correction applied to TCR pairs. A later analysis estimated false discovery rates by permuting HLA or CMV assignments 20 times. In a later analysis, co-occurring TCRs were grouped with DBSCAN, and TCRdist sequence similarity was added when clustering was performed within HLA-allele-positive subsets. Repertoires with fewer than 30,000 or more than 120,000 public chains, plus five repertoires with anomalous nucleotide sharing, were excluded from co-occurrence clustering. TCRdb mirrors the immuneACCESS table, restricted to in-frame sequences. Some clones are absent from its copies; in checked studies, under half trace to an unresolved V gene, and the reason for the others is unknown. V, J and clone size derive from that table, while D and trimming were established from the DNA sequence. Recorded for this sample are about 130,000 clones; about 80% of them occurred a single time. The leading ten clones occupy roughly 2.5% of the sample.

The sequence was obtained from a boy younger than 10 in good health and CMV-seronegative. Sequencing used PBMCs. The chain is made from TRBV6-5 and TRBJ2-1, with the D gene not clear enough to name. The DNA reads TGTGCCAGCAGTGCCGGAGCCCACAATGAGCAGTTCTTC. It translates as CASSAGAHNEQFF.